These T cell receptor beta chains were read from a single sample in a study of blood T cells in healthy people across ages. MiXCR was run by TCRdb on the 5' RACE reads, yielding one entry per CDR3 protein. Of 600,000 to 850,000 distinct CDR3 sequences listed, roughly 43% are singletons. The sample consisted of blood. The receptors here all came from a woman between 55 and 75 years old in good health. Both conserved end residues are part of each CDR3. The D gene is left open where the match is weak. Only part of the rows carry a size: once, few, many, or a class if the clone is expanded.

clone_size: .
d_call: TRBD2
v_call: TRBV29-1
j_call: TRBJ2-1
cdr3_nt: TGCAGCGTTGAGAGCGGGGGGGCGAATGAGCAGTTCTTC
cdr3_aa: CSVESGGANEQFF

clone_size: .
d_call: .
v_call: TRBV25-1
j_call: TRBJ2-5
cdr3_nt: TGTGCCAGCAGGGGGCCGGCACCTGAGCAGTACTTC
cdr3_aa: CASRGPAPEQYF

clone_size: .
d_call: .
v_call: TRBV7-9
j_call: TRBJ2-3
cdr3_nt: TGTGCCAGCAGCTTAGTAGCCGACCCCCTCACAGATACGCAGTATTTT
cdr3_aa: CASSLVADPLTDTQYF

clone_size: .
d_call: .
v_call: TRBV29-1
j_call: TRBJ1-2
cdr3_nt: TGCAGCATACCCGGGCCAGGGAACTATGGCTACACCTTC
cdr3_aa: CSIPGPGNYGYTF

clone_size: .
d_call: .
v_call: TRBV28
j_call: TRBJ1-5
cdr3_nt: TGTGTCAGCAGATATTCCGGGACATCTGGCAATCAGCCCCAGCATTTT
cdr3_aa: CVSRYSGTSGNQPQHF

clone_size: .
d_call: .
v_call: TRBV7-9
j_call: TRBJ1-1
cdr3_nt: TGTGCCAGCAGCCTGGATTCCTCTGAAGCGAACACTGAAGCTTTCTTT
cdr3_aa: CASSLDSSEANTEAFF

clone_size: many
d_call: TRBD2
v_call: TRBV10-3
j_call: TRBJ2-1
cdr3_nt: TGTGCCATCAGTGAACGGGAGGGCGAGGATGAGCAGTTCTTC
cdr3_aa: CAISEREGEDEQFF

clone_size: .
d_call: .
v_call: TRBV12-5
j_call: TRBJ2-3
cdr3_nt: TGTGCTAGTGGTTTGTGGCTAGAAGGAGATACGCAGTATTTT
cdr3_aa: CASGLWLEGDTQYF

clone_size: .
d_call: TRBD2
v_call: TRBV7-2
j_call: TRBJ2-1
cdr3_nt: TGTGCCAGCAGTAACAGCGGGGGTGACTACAATGAGCAGTTCTTC
cdr3_aa: CASSNSGGDYNEQFF

clone_size: .
d_call: .
v_call: TRBV29-1
j_call: TRBJ1-4
cdr3_nt: TGCAGCGCCGCATTCCCAGGGGCAACTAATGAAAAACTGTTTTTT
cdr3_aa: CSAAFPGATNEKLFF

clone_size: .
d_call: .
v_call: TRBV20-1
j_call: TRBJ1-3
cdr3_nt: TGCAGTGCTAGCACCCTCCAAATTGAGCACACCATATATTTT
cdr3_aa: CSASTLQIEHTIYF